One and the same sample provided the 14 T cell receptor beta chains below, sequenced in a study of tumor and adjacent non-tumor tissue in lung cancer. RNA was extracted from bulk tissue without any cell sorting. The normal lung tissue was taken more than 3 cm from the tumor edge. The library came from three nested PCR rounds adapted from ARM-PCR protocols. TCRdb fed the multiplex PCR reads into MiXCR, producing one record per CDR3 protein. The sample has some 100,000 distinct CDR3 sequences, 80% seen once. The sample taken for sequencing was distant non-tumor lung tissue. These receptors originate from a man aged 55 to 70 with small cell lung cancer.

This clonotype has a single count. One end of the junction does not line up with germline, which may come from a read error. The CDR3 loop reads CASNQDRLAAGITGELFF. In DNA form, the CDR3 reads TGCGCCAGCAACCAAGATCGACTAGCGGCAGGAATCACCGGGGAGCTGTTTTTT. The chain carries TRBV4-1 and TRBJ2-2; 9 bases map to TRBD2. This CDR3 contains 18 residues. Germline V gene sequence: CDR1 MGHRA, CDR2 YSYEKL.

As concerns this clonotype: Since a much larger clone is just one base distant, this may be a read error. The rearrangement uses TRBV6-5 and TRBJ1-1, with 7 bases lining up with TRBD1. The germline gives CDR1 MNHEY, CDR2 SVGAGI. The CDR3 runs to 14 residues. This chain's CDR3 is CAGRPDRPYTEAFF. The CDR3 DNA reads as TGTGCCGGCAGACCGGACAGGCCGTACACTGAAGCTTTCTTT.

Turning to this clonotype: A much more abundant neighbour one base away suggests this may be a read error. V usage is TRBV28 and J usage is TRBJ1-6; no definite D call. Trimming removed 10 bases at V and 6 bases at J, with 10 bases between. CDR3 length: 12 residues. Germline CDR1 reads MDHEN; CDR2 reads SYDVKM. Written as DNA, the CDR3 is TGTGCCATCAATGCCTTTAATTCACCCCTCCACTTT. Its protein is CAINAFNSPLHF.

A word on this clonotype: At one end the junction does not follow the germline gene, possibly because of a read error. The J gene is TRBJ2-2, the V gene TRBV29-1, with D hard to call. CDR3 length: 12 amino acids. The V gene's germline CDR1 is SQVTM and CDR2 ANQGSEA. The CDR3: CSVWTATEELFF. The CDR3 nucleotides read TGCAGCGTTTGGACGGCCACCGAGGAGCTGTTTTTC.

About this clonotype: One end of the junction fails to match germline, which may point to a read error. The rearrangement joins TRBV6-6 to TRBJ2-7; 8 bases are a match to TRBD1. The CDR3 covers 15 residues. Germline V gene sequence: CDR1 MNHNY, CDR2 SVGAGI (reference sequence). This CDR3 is CAISYSQDRAMEQHF. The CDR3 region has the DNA TGTGCTATCAGTTACTCTCAGGACAGGGCCATGGAGCAGCACTTC.

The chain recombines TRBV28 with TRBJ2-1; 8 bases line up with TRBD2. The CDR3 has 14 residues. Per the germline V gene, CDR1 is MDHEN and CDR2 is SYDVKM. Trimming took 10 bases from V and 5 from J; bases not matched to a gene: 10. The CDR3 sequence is CAKSWTSPNNEQFF. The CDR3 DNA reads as TGTGCCAAGAGTTGGACTAGCCCGAACAATGAGCAGTTCTTC.

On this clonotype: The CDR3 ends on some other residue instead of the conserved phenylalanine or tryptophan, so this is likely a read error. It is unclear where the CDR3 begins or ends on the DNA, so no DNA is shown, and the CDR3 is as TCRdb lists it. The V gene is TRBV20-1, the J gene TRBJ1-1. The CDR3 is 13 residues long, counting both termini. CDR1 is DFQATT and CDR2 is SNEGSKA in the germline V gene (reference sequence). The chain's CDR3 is CSPLGGPNTEASS.

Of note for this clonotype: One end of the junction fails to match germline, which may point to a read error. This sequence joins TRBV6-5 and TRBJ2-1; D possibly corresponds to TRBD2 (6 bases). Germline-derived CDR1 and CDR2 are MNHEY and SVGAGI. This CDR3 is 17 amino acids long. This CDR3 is CASSYSIWELADKEQFF. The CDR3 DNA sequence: TGTGCCAGCAGTTACTCGATCTGGGAACTAGCAGACAAAGAGCAGTTCTTC.

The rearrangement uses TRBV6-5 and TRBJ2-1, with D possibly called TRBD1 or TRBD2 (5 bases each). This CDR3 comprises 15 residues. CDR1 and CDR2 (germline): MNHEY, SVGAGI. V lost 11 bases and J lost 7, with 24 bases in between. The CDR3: CACNYSGGVSNEQFF. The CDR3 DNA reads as TGTGCCTGCAATTACTCTGGGGGAGTGAGTAATGAGCAGTTCTTC.

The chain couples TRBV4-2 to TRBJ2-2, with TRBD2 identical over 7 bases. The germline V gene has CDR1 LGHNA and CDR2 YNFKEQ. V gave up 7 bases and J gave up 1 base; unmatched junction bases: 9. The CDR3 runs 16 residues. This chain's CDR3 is CASNHGLVRNTGELFF. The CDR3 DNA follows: TGTGCCAGCAACCACGGACTAGTGAGGAACACCGGGGAGCTGTTTTTT.

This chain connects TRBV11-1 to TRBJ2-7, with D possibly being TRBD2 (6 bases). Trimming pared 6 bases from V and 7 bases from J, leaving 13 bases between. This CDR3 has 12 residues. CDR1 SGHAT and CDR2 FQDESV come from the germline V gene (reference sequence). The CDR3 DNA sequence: TGTGCCAGCAGGGCGGGAAGTTTGGAGCAGTACTTC. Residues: CASRAGSLEQYF.

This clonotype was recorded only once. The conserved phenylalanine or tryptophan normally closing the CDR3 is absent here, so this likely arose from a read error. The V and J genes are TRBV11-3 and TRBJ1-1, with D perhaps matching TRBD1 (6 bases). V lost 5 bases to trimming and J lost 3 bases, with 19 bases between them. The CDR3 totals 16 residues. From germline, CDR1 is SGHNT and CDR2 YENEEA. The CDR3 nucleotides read TGTGCCAGCAGCCCCAGGGGTGCCAGTTGGGACACTGAAGCTTTCTTA. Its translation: CASSPRGASWDTEAFL.

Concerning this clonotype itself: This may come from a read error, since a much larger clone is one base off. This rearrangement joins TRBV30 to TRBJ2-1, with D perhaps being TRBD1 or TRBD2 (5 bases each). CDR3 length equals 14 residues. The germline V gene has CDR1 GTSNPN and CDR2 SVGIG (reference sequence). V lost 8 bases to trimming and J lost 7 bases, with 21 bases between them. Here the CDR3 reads CARGEGRYGNEQFF. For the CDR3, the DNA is TGTGCCCGGGGCGAGGGCCGTTATGGGAATGAGCAGTTCTTC.

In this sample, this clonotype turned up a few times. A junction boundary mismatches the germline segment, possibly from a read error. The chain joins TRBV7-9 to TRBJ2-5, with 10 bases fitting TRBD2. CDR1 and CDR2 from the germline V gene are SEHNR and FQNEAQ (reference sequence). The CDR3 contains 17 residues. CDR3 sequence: CAISPGLAFGVKETQYF. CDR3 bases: TGTGCCATCAGCCCGGGACTAGCGTTTGGTGTGAAGGAGACCCAGTACTTC.